This TCR beta chain was recovered during a study of CD8 T cells in ankylosing spondylitis. Researchers built TCR beta libraries using quantitative 5'-RACE with molecular barcodes. TCRdb passed the 5' RACE reads through MiXCR, listing each CDR3 protein once. Counted here are tens of thousands of distinct CDR3 sequences, around 27% occurring once; the ten biggest clones make up 45% to 65%. General study results and limits: About 8 highly homologous variants made up a TCR beta motif that seemed to typify ankylosing spondylitis blood.

CDR3 size: 13 residues. Deletions cut 0 bases from V and 1 base from J, with 6 bases between. Germline CDR1 DFQATT, CDR2 SNEGSKA (reference sequence). A note on this clonotype: What it binds is unknown.

The chain joins TRBV20-1 to TRBJ1-1; D is unclear. The source material was blood, either unsorted or a sorted T cell fraction (not recorded which). The clonotype originates from a male donor with ankylosing spondylitis or in good health (not recorded which). CDR3 sequence reads: CSARESTNTEAFF. CDR3 coding DNA: TGCAGTGCTAGAGAATCAACGAACACTGAAGCTTTCTTT.